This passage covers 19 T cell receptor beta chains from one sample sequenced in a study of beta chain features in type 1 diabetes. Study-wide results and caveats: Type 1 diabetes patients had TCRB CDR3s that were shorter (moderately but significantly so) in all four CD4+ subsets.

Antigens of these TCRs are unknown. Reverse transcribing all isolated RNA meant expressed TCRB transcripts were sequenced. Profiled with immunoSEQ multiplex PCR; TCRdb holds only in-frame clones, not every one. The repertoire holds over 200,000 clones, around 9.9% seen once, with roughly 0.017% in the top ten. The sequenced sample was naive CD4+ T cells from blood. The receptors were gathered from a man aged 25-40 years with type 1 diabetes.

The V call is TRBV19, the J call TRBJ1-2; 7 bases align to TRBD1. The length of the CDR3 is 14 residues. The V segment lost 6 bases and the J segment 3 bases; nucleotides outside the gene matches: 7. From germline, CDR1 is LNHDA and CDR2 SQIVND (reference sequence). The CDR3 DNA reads TGTGCCAGTAGAGATGACAGGGCGGACTATGGCTACACCTTC. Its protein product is CASRDDRADYGYTF.

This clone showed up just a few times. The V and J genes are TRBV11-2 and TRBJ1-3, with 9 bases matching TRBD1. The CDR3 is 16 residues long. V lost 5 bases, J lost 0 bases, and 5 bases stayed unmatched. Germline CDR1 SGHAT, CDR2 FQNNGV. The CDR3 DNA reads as TGTGCCAGCAGCCCCTGGGACAGGGACTCTGGAAACACCATATATTTT. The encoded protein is CASSPWDRDSGNTIYF.

The CDR3 DNA reads as TGTGCCAGCAGCTTAGATGGCGGGGGGGTAGATACGCAGTATTTT. Translating it yields CASSLDGGGVDTQYF. V and J are TRBV7-2 and TRBJ2-3; 9 nucleotides agree with TRBD2. CDR1 is SGHTA, CDR2 FQGNSA, per germline. The CDR3 totals 15 residues. Unmatched junction bases numbered 4, after V lost 1 base and J lost 5 bases.

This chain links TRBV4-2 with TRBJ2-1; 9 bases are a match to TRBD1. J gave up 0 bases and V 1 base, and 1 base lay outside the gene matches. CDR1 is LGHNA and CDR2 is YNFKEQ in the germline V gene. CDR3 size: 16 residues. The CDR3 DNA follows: TGTGCCAGCAGCCAAGTGGGACAGGGCTCCTACAATGAGCAGTTCTTC. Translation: CASSQVGQGSYNEQFF.

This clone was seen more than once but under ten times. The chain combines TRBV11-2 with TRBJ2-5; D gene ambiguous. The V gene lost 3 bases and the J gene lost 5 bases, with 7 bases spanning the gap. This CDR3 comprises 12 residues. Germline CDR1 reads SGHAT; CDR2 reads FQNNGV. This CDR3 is CASSLTRETQYF. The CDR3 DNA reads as TGTGCCAGCAGCTTGACAAGGGAGACCCAGTACTTC.

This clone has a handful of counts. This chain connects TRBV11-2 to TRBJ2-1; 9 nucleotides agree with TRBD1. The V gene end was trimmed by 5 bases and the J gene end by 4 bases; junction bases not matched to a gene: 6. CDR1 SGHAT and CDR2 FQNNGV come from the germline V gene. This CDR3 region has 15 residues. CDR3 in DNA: TGTGCCAGCAGCCCACGACAGGGGGGTTACAATGAGCAGTTCTTC. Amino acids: CASSPRQGGYNEQFF.

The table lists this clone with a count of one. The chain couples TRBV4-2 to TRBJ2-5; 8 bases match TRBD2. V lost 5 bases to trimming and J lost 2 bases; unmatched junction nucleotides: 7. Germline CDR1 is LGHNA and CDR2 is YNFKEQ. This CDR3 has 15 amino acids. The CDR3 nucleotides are TGTGCCAGCAGCGCCGGGAGGGGGGGACAAGAGACCCAGTACTTC. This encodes CASSAGRGGQETQYF.

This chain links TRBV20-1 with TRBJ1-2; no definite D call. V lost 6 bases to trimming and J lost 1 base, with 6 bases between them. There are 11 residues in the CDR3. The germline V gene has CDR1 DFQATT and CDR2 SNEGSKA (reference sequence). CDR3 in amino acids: CSAKLNYGYTF. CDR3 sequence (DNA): TGCAGTGCAAAACTTAACTATGGCTACACCTTC.

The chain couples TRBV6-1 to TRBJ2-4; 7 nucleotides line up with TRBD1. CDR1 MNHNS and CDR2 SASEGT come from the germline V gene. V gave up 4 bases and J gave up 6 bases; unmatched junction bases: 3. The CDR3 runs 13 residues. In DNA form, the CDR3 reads TGTGCCAGCAGTGTCGGGGACAGAAACATTCAGTACTTC. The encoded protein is CASSVGDRNIQYF.

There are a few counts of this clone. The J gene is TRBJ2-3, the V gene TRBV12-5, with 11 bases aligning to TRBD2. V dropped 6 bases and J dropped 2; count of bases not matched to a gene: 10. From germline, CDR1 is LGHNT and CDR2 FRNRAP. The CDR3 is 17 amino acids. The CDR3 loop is CASGPLTSGVPTDTQYF. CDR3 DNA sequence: TGTGCTAGTGGCCCTCTGACTAGCGGGGTACCCACAGATACGCAGTATTTT. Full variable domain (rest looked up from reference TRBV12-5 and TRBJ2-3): DARVTQTPRHKVTEMGQEVTMRCQPILGHNTVFWYRQTMMQGLELLAYFRNRAPLDDSGMPKDRFSAEMPDATLATLKIQPSEPRDSAVYFCASGPLTSGVPTDTQYFGPGTRLTVL.

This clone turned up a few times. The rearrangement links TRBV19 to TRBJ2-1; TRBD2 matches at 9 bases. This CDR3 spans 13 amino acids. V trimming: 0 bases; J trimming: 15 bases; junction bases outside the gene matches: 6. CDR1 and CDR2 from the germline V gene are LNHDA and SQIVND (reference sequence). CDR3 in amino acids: CASSIDYGTSLFF. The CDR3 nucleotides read TGTGCCAGTAGTATAGATTACGGGACTAGCCTGTTCTTC.

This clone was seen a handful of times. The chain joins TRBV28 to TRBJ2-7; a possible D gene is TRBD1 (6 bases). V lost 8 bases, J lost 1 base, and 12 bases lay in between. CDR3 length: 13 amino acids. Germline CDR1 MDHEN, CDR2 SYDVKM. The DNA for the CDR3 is TGTGCCAGCCTCCGGACAGAATCCTACGAGCAGTACTTC. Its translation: CASLRTESYEQYF.

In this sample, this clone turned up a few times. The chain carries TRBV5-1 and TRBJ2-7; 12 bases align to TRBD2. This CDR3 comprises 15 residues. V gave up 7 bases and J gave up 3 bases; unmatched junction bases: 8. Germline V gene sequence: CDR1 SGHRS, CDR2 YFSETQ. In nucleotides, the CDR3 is TGCGCCAGCGGGGATAGGACTAGCGGGGACTACGAGCAGTACTTC. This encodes CASGDRTSGDYEQYF.

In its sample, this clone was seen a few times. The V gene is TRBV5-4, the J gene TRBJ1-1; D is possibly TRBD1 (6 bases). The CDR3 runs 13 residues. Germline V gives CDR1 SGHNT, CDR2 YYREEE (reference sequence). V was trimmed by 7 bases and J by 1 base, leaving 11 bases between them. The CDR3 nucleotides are TGTGCCAGCGAGTTACAGGGGAACACTGAAGCTTTCTTT. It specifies CASELQGNTEAFF.

CDR3 bases: TGTGCCAGCAGCCTAGGGGGCGAGGTCACTGAAGCTTTCTTT. Translating gives CASSLGGEVTEAFF. The chain couples TRBV7-9 to TRBJ1-1, with TRBD1 matching 7 bases. Germline-derived CDR1 and CDR2 are SEHNR and FQNEAQ (reference sequence). The CDR3 contains 14 residues. V was pared by 5 bases and J by 4 bases, with 7 bases of the junction left unmatched.

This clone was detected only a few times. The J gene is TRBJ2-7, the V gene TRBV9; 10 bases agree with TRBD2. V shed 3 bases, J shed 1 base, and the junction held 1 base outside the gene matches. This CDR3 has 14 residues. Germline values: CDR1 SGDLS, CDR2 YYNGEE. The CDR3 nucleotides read TGTGCCAGCAGCGAACTAGCGGGGTCCTACGAGCAGTACTTC. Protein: CASSELAGSYEQYF.

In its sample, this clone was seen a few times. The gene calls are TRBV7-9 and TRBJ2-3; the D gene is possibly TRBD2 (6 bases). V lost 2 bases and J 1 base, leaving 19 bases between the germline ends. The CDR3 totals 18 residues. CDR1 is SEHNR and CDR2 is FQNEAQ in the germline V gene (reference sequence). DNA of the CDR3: TGTGCCAGCAGCTTATTCCGAGGACCCGGGGGAGGCACAGATACGCAGTATTTT. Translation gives CASSLFRGPGGGTDTQYF.

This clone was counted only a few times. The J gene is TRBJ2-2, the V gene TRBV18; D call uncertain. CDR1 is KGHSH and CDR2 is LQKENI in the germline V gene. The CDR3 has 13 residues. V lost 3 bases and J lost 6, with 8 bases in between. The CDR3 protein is CASSPPEAGELFF. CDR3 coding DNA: TGTGCCAGCTCACCGCCCGAGGCCGGGGAGCTGTTTTTT. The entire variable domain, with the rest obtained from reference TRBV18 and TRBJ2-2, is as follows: NAGVMQNPRHLVRRRGQEARLRCSPMKGHSHVYWYRQLPEEGLKFMVYLQKENIIDESGMPKERFSAEFPKEGPSILRIQQVVRGDSAAYFCASSPPEAGELFFGEGSRLTVL.

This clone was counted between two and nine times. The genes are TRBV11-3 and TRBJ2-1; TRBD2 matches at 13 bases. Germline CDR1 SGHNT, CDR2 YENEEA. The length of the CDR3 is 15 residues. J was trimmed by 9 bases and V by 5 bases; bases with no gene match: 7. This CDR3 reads CASSLTSGRGIEQFF. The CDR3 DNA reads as TGTGCCAGCAGCCTCACTAGCGGGAGGGGCATTGAGCAGTTCTTC.